This T cell receptor beta chain derives from a study of shared clonotypes between healthy human individuals. Study information: The donor group consisted of a couple of women and three men, aged 18 to 49.

Germline CDR1 and CDR2: LGHNT and FRNRAP. The CDR3 runs 15 residues. The V end lost 1 base, the J end lost 2 bases, and 10 bases lay between the germline ends. The assay ran at deep level. Per the authors' pipeline: Junction-only sequences produced by ImmunoSEQ had no quality scores, so filtering differed. Assay: immunoSEQ multiplex PCR; the TCRdb copy retains only in-frame clones and omits some. That table gives V, J and clone size, and the DNA gave D and trimming. The data contain under 1,100,000 clones, more than 75% of them singletons. The chain uses TRBV12-5 and TRBJ2-3; D is uncertain. The source is a man aged 18 to 29 in good health. Some clones in this sample may be carry-over from other donors' samples. Sequenced input: memory CD4+ T cells from PBMCs. The subset was: CD45RA-negative fraction. CDR3 sequence (DNA): TGTGCTAGTGGTTTGGGGCGGACCGTCACAGATACGCAGTATTTT. Its translation: CASGLGRTVTDTQYF.